The 4 T cell receptor beta chains listed next were all sequenced from one sample in a study of blood T cells in healthy people across ages. A J-beta primer mix and a sample-barcoded 5' primer were used in a second PCR of about 6 to 12 cycles. MiXCR was run by TCRdb on the 5' RACE reads, yielding one entry per CDR3 protein. Of hundreds of thousands of distinct CDR3 sequences in the sample, approximately 48% were seen once. The sequenced sample consisted of blood. All receptors come from a man aged 55-75 years in good health.

Note on this clonotype: An end of the junction does not agree with germline; a read error may underlie this. This sequence joins TRBV4-1 and TRBJ2-4, with TRBD2 identical over 9 bases. CDR1 is MGHRA, CDR2 YSYEKL, per germline. The CDR3 sequence is 16 residues long. This CDR3 reads CASSRGLAWAKSIQYF. CDR3 coding DNA: TGCGCCAGCAGCCGAGGACTAGCGTGGGCCAAAAGCATTCAGTACTTC.

The chain's CDR3 is CASSLATGTAGITDTQYF. The DNA for the CDR3 is TGTGCCAGCAGCTTAGCGACCGGGACAGCTGGTATCACAGATACGCAGTATTTT. V is TRBV7-2 and J is TRBJ2-3; 7 bases agree with TRBD1. Germline assignment: CDR1 SGHTA and CDR2 FQGNSA. This CDR3 has 18 residues. Unmatched junction bases numbered 11, after V lost 0 bases and J lost 2 bases.

This chain joins TRBV28 and TRBJ1-5, with D possibly TRBD1 on 5 matching bases. The germline V gene encodes CDR1 MDHEN and CDR2 SYDVKM. The CDR3 is 14 amino acids. V was shortened by 6 bases and J by 6 bases, with 15 bases between the two germline ends. CDR3 region: CASSSGLSFQPQHF. The CDR3 nucleotides are TGTGCCAGCAGCTCGGGACTGAGCTTTCAGCCCCAGCATTTT.

This clonotype was seen at least ten times. The gene calls are TRBV20-1 and TRBJ2-3, with 10 bases matching TRBD2. V shed 6 bases and J 4 bases; nucleotides not matched to a gene: 10. CDR1 is DFQATT, CDR2 SNEGSKA, per germline (reference sequence). The CDR3 covers 15 residues. CDR3 bases: TGCAGTGCAGCTCTCCAGCGGGGGGGCGCAGATACGCAGTATTTT. This codes for CSAALQRGGADTQYF.